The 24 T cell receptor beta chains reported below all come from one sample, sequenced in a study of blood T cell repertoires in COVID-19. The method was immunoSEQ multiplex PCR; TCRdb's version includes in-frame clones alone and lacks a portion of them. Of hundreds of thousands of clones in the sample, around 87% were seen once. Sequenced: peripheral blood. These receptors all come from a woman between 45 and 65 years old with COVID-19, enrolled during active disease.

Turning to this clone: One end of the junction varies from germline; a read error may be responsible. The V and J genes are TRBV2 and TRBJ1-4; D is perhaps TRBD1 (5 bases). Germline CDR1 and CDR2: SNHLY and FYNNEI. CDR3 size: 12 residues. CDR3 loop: CASREDSEKLFF. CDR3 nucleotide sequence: TGTGCCAGCAGGGAAGACAGTGAAAAACTGTTTTTT.

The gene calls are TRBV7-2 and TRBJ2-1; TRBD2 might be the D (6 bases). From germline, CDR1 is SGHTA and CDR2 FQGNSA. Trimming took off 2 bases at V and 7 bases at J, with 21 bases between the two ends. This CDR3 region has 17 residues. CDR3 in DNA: TGTGCCAGCAGCTTAACTCTTCCCTGGGGGGTGGTGAATGAGCAGTTCTTC. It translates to CASSLTLPWGVVNEQFF. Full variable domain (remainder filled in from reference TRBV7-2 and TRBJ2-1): GAGVSQSPSNKVTEKGKDVELRCDPISGHTALYWYRQSLGQGLEFLIYFQGNSAPDKSGLPSDRFSAERTGGSVSTLTIQRTQQEDSAVYLCASSLTLPWGVVNEQFFGPGTRLTVL.

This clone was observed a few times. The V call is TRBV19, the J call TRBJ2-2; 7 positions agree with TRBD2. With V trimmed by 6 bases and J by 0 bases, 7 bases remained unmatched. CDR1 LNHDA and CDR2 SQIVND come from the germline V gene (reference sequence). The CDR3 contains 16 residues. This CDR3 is CASRLSSGANTGELFF. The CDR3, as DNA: TGTGCCAGTAGATTGTCCAGCGGGGCGAACACCGGGGAGCTGTTTTTT. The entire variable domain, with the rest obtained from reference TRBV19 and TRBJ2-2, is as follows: DGGITQSPKYLFRKEGQNVTLSCEQNLNHDAMYWYRQDPGQGLRLIYYSQIVNDFQKGDIAEGYSVSREKKESFPLTVTSAQKNPTAFYLCASRLSSGANTGELFFGEGSRLTVL.

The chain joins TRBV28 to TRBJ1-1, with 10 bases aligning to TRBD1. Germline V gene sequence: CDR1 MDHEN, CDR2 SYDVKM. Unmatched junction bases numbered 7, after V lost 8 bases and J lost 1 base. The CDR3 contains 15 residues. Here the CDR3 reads CASSTGGQTNTEAFF. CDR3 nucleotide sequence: TGTGCCAGCTCGACAGGGGGCCAAACGAACACTGAAGCTTTCTTT.

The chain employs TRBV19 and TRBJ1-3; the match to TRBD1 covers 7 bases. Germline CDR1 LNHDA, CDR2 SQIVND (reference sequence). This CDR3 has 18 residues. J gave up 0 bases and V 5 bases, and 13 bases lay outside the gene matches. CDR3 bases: TGTGCCAGTAGTCCCCTAGGGACAGCCCAGAGCTCTGGAAACACCATATATTTT. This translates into CASSPLGTAQSSGNTIYF.

CDR3 residues: CATGTGEQETQYF. The CDR3 DNA sequence: TGTGCCACCGGGACAGGGGAACAAGAGACCCAGTACTTC. This sequence joins TRBV24-1 and TRBJ2-5, with 10 nucleotides matching TRBD1. Trimming removed 9 bases from V and 2 bases from J; junction bases left unmatched: 2. CDR3 length: 13 residues. Germline V gene data show CDR1 as KGHDR and CDR2 as SFDVKD.

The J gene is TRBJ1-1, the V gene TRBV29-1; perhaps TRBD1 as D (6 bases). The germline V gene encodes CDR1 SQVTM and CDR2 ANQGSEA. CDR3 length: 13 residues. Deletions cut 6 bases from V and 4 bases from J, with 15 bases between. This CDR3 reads CSVRGGLGTEAFF. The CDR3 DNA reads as TGCAGCGTGCGCGGGGGGCTAGGCACTGAAGCTTTCTTT.

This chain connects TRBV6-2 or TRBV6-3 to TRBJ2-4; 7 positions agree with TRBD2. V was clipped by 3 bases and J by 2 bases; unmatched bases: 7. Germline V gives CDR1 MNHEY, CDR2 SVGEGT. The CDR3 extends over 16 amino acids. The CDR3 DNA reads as TGTGCCAGCAGTTATACGGGCGGGAGTTCCAAAAACATTCAGTACTTC. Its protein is CASSYTGGSSKNIQYF.

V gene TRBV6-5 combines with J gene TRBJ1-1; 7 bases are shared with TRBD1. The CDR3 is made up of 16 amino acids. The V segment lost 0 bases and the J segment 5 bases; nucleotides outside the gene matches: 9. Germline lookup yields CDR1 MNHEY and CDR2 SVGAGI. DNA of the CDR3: TGTGCCAGCAGTTACTCCGTATCAGGGGGTCAAACTGAAGCTTTCTTT. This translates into CASSYSVSGGQTEAFF.

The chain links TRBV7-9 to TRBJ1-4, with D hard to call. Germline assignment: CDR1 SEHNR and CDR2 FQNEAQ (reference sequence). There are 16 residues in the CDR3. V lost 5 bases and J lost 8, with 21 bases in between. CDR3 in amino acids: CASSPPREQDAEKLFF. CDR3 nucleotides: TGTGCCAGCAGCCCTCCGAGGGAGCAAGACGCGGAAAAACTGTTTTTT.

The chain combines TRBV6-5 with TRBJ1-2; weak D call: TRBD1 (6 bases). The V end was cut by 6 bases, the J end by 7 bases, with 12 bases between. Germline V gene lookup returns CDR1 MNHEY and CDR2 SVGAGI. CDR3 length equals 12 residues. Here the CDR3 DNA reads TGTGCCAGCAGATCAGGGGTTAGTGGCTACACCTTC. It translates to CASRSGVSGYTF.

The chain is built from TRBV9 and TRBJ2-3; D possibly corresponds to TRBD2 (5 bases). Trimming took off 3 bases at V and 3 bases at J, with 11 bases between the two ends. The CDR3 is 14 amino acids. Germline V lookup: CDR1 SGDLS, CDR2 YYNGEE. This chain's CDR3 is CASSAQTRTDTQYF. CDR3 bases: TGTGCCAGCAGCGCCCAAACTAGGACAGATACGCAGTATTTT.

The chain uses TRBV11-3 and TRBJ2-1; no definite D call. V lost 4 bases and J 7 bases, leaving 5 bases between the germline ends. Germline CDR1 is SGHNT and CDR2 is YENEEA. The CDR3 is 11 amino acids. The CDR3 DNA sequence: TGTGCCAGCAGCTATCGGAATGAGCAGTTCTTC. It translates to CASSYRNEQFF.

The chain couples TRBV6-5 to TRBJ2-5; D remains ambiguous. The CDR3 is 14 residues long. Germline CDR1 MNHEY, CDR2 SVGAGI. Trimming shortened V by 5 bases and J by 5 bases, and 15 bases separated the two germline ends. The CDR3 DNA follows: TGTGCCAGCAGTCGCTTTAGGAGAGACGAGACCCAGTACTTC. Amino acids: CASSRFRRDETQYF.

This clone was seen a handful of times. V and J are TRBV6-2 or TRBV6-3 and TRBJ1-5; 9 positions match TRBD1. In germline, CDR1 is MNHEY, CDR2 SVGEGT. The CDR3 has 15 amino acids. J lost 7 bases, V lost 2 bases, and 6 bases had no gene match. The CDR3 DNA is TGTGCCAGCAGTTACCGGATAACAGGGGGCCAGCCCCAGCATTTT. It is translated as CASSYRITGGQPQHF.

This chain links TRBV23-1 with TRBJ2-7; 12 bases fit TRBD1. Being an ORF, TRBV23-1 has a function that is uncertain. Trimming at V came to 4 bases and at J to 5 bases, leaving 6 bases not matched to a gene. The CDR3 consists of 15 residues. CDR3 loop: CASSPGTGGFHEQYF. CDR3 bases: TGCGCCAGCAGTCCCGGGACAGGGGGCTTCCACGAGCAGTACTTC.

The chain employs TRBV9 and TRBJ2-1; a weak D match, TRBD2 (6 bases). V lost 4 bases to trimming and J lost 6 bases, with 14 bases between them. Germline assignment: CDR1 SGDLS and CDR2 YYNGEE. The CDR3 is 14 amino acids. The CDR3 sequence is CASSPTSTGNEQFF. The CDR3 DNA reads TGTGCCAGCAGCCCGACTAGTACGGGCAATGAGCAGTTCTTC. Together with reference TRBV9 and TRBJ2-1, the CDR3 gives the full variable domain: DSGVTQTPKHLITATGQRVTLRCSPRSGDLSVYWYQQSLDQGLQFLIQYYNGEERAKGNILERFSAQQFPDLHSELNLSSLELGDSALYFCASSPTSTGNEQFFGPGTRLTVL.

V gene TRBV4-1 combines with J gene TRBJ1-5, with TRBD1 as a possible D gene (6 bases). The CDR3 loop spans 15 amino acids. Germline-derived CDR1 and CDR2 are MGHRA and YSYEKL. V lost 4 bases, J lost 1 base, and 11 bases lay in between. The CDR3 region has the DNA TGCGCCAGCAGCCTCTGGGGGCCCAGCAATCAGCCCCAGCATTTT. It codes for CASSLWGPSNQPQHF.

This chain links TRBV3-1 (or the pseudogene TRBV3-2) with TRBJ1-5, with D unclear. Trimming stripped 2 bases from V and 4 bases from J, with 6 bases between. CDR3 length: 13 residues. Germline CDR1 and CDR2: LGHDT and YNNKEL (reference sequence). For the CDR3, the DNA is TGTGCCAGCAGCCAACAAACTAATCAGCCCCAGCATTTT. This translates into CASSQQTNQPQHF.

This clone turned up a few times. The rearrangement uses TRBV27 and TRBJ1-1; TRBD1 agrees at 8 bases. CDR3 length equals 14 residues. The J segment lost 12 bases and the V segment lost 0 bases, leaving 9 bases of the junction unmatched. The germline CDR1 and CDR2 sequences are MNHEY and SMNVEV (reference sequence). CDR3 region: CASSLSPGQGRTFF. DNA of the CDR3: TGTGCCAGCAGTTTATCTCCAGGACAGGGTAGAACTTTCTTT.

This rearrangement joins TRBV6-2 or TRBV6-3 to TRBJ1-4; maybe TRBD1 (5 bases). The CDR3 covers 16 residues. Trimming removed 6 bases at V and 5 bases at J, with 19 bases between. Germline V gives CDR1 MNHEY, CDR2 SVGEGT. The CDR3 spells CASSSYTAQENEKLFF. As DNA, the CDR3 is TGTGCCAGCAGCTCTTATACTGCACAGGAAAATGAAAAACTGTTTTTT.

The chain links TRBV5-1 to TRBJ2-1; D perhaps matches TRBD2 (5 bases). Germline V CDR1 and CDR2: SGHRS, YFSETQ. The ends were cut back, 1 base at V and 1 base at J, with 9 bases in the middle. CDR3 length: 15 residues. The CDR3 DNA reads TGCGCCAGCAGCTTGATAGCGCCTTCCTACAATGAGCAGTTCTTC. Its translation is CASSLIAPSYNEQFF.

CDR3 region: CASSFISGMNTGELFF. The DNA of the CDR3 is TGTGCCAGCAGCTTCATTAGCGGGATGAACACCGGGGAGCTGTTTTTT. V is TRBV11-2 and J is TRBJ2-2; 8 positions agree with TRBD2. Germline CDR1 SGHAT, CDR2 FQNNGV. V shed 3 bases, J shed 1 base, and the junction held 4 bases outside the gene matches. There are 16 residues in the CDR3.

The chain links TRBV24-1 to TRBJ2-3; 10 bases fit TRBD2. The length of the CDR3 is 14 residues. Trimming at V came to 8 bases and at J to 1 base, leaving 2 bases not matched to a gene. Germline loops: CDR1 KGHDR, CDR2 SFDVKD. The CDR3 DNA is TGTGCCACCAAGAGCGGGGGGGGCACAGATACGCAGTATTTT. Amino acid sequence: CATKSGGGTDTQYF.